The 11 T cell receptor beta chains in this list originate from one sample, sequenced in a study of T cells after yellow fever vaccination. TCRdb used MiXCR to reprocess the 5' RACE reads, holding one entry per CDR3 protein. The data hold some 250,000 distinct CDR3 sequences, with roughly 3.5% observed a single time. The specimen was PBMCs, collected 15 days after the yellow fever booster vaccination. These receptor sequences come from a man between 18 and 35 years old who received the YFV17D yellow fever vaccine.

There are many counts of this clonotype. CDR3 region: CAGRGDNTGELFF. The CDR3 DNA reads as TGTGCCGGTCGGGGGGATAACACCGGGGAGCTGTTTTTT. The chain combines TRBV6-2 or TRBV6-3 with TRBJ2-2, with 7 bases aligning to TRBD2. From germline, CDR1 is MNHEY and CDR2 SVGEGT. The CDR3 is made up of 13 amino acids. The V and J ends lost 11 bases and 2 bases, in that order; junction bases with no gene match: 5.

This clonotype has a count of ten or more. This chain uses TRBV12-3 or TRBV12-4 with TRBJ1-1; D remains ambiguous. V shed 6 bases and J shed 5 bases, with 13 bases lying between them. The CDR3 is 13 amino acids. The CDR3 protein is CASRPTRITEAFF. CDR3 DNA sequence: TGTGCCAGCAGACCGACACGAATAACTGAAGCTTTCTTT.

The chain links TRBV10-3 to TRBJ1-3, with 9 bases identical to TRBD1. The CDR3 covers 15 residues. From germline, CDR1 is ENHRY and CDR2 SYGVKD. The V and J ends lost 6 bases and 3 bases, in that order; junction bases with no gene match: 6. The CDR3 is CAISGTGRLGNTIYF. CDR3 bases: TGTGCCATCAGCGGGACAGGGAGACTTGGAAACACCATATATTTT.

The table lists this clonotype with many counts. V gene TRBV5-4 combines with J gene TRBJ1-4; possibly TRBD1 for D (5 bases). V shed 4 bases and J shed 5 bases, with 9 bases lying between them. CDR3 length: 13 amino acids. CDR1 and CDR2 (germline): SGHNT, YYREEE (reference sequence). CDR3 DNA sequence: TGTGCCAGCAGCAGGGACTTCAATGAAAAACTGTTTTTT. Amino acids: CASSRDFNEKLFF.

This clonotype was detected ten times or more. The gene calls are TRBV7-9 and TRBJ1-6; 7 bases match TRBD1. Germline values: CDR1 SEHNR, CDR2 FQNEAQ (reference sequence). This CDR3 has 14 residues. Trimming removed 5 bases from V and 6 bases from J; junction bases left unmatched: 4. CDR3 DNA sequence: TGTGCCAGCAGCCCGACAGGGCTTAATTCACCCCTCCACTTT. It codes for CASSPTGLNSPLHF.

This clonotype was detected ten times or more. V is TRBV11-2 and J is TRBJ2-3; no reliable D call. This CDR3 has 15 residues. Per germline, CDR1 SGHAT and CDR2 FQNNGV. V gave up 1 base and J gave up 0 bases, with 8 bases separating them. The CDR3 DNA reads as TGTGCCAGCAGCTTAGTTTCGGGCAGCACAGATACGCAGTATTTT. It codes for CASSLVSGSTDTQYF.

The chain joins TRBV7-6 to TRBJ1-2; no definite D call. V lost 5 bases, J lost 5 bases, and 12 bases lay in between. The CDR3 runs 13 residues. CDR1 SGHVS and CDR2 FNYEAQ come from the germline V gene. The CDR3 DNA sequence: TGTGCCAGCAGCCCGGGCCCTACTTATGGCTACACCTTC. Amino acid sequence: CASSPGPTYGYTF.

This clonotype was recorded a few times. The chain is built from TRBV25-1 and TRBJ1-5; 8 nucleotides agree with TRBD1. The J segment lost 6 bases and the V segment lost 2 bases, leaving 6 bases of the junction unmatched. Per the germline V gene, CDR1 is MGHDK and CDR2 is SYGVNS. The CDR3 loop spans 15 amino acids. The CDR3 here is CASSEQGARGQPQHF. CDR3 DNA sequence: TGTGCCAGCAGTGAACAGGGGGCGCGTGGTCAGCCCCAGCATTTT.

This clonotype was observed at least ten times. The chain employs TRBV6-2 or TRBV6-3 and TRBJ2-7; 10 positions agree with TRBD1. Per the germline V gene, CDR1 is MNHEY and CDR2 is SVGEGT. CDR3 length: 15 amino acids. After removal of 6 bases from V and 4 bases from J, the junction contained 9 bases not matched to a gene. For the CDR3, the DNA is TGTGCCAGCAGAGAACCGGGACAGGGGCTTTACGAGCAGTACTTC. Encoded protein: CASREPGQGLYEQYF.

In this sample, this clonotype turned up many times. The CDR3 bases are TGTGCCACCAGCTTTTCAAGTACCGAAGACAAACTGTTTTTT. It is translated as CATSFSSTEDKLFF. The rearrangement uses TRBV15 and TRBJ1-4; D call uncertain. Germline V lookup: CDR1 LNHNV, CDR2 YYDKDF (reference sequence). The CDR3 contains 14 residues. The germline V and J ends were trimmed by 5 bases and 11 bases, with 18 bases remaining between them.

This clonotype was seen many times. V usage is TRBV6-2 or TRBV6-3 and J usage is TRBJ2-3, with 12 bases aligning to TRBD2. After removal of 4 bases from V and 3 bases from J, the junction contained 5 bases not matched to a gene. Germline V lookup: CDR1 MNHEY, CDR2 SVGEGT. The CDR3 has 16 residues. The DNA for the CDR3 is TGTGCCAGCAGTTCTGGACTAGCGGGGCCTACAGATACGCAGTATTTT. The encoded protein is CASSSGLAGPTDTQYF.